Listed below are T cell receptor beta chains from one sample, sequenced in a study of graft-versus-host responses after intestinal transplantation. No antigen has been identified for these receptors. Libraries were prepared by immunoSEQ multiplex PCR; TCRdb keeps only in-frame clonotypes and omits some of them. The sample lists some 120,000 clones, roughly 92% occurring once. The source was unstimulated CD4+ T cells sorted from spleen or lymph node cells, collected before transplant. Source of these receptors: a human donor who was the organ donor for an intestinal transplant. Both conserved end residues are part of each CDR3. D genes are given only for firm matches. Clone sizes are given selectively: once, few, many, or a class where the clone is expanded.

d_gene: .; j_gene: TRBJ1-2; abundance: .; v_gene: TRBV5-1; CDR3aa: CASSLDLRDGYTF; CDR3nt: TGCGCCAGCAGCTTGGATCTTCGAGATGGCTACACCTTC
d_gene: .; j_gene: TRBJ2-7; abundance: .; v_gene: TRBV7-9; CDR3aa: CASSFTTGLGEQYF; CDR3nt: TGTGCCAGCAGCTTTACTACGGGTCTGGGCGAGCAGTACTTC
d_gene: .; j_gene: TRBJ2-1; abundance: .; v_gene: TRBV6-1; CDR3aa: CAISESWGEVAVEQFF; CDR3nt: TGTGCCATCAGTGAGTCATGGGGGGAGGTTGCGGTAGAGCAGTTCTTC
d_gene: .; j_gene: TRBJ1-2; abundance: .; v_gene: TRBV6-5; CDR3aa: CASSLQVYYGYTF; CDR3nt: TGTGCCAGCAGTCTACAGGTTTACTATGGCTACACCTTC
d_gene: .; j_gene: TRBJ2-7; abundance: .; v_gene: TRBV30; CDR3aa: CAWSSWIQMSSYEQYF; CDR3nt: TGTGCCTGGAGTTCGTGGATCCAGATGAGCTCCTACGAGCAGTACTTC
d_gene: TRBD2; j_gene: TRBJ2-5; abundance: .; v_gene: TRBV6-4; CDR3aa: CARLERERKTQYF; CDR3nt: TGTGCCAGACTAGAGCGGGAGAGAAAGACCCAGTACTTC
d_gene: .; j_gene: TRBJ1-1; abundance: .; v_gene: TRBV2; CDR3aa: CASSEARGVNTEAFF; CDR3nt: TGTGCCAGCAGTGAAGCAAGGGGGGTGAACACTGAAGCTTTCTTT
d_gene: TRBD1; j_gene: TRBJ1-5; abundance: .; v_gene: TRBV16; CDR3aa: CASSQSGTGNQPQHF; CDR3nt: TGTGCCAGCAGCCAATCCGGGACAGGGAATCAGCCCCAGCATTTT
d_gene: TRBD1; j_gene: TRBJ1-5; abundance: .; v_gene: TRBV4-2; CDR3aa: CASSHTGGTNQPQHF; CDR3nt: TGTGCCAGCAGTCACACAGGGGGGACCAATCAGCCCCAGCATTTT
d_gene: TRBD1; j_gene: TRBJ2-7; abundance: .; v_gene: TRBV7-2; CDR3aa: CASSYRTGDAYEQYF; CDR3nt: TGTGCCAGCAGCTACCGGACAGGGGACGCCTACGAGCAGTACTTC
d_gene: .; j_gene: TRBJ1-2; abundance: .; v_gene: TRBV30; CDR3aa: CAWSVRRFYGYTF; CDR3nt: TGTGCCTGGAGTGTCCGACGGTTCTATGGCTACACCTTC
d_gene: .; j_gene: TRBJ1-2; abundance: .; v_gene: TRBV19; CDR3aa: CASSIDPRYGYTF; CDR3nt: TGTGCCAGTAGTATAGATCCGCGTTATGGCTACACCTTC
d_gene: TRBD2; j_gene: TRBJ2-1; abundance: .; v_gene: TRBV7-2; CDR3aa: CASRPQGTSGRHNEQFF; CDR3nt: TGTGCCAGCAGACCACAAGGGACTAGCGGGAGACACAATGAGCAGTTCTTC
d_gene: .; j_gene: TRBJ1-1; abundance: .; v_gene: TRBV29-1; CDR3aa: CSVEAGPTEAFF; CDR3nt: TGCAGCGTTGAAGCAGGCCCCACTGAAGCTTTCTTT
d_gene: .; j_gene: TRBJ1-2; abundance: once; v_gene: TRBV11-2; CDR3aa: CASSLARAANYGYTF; CDR3nt: TGTGCCAGCAGCTTAGCACGGGCGGCGAACTATGGCTACACCTTC
d_gene: .; j_gene: TRBJ1-2; abundance: .; v_gene: TRBV28; CDR3aa: CASSLRNGYTF; CDR3nt: TGTGCCAGCAGCCTCCGTAATGGCTACACCTTC
d_gene: TRBD2; j_gene: TRBJ2-1; abundance: .; v_gene: TRBV13; CDR3aa: CASSEGGTSGYNEQFF; CDR3nt: TGTGCCAGCAGCGAAGGGGGGACTAGCGGCTACAATGAGCAGTTCTTC
d_gene: .; j_gene: TRBJ2-7; abundance: .; v_gene: TRBV10-3; CDR3aa: CAISDPNGGPYEQYF; CDR3nt: TGTGCCATCAGTGACCCGAATGGCGGACCCTACGAGCAGTACTTC
d_gene: TRBD2; j_gene: TRBJ2-1; abundance: .; v_gene: TRBV4-2; CDR3aa: CASSPSLASIYNEQFF; CDR3nt: TGTGCCAGCAGCCCCTCACTAGCGTCGATCTACAATGAGCAGTTCTTC
d_gene: .; j_gene: TRBJ2-3; abundance: .; v_gene: TRBV5-1; CDR3aa: CASSLGLSSTDTQYF; CDR3nt: TGCGCCAGCAGCTTGGGGCTCAGTAGCACAGATACGCAGTATTTT
d_gene: TRBD2; j_gene: TRBJ2-1; abundance: .; v_gene: TRBV7-9; CDR3aa: CASSHTLAGTHEQFF; CDR3nt: TGTGCCAGCAGCCATACTCTAGCGGGAACACATGAGCAGTTCTTC
d_gene: .; j_gene: TRBJ2-4; abundance: .; v_gene: TRBV11-2; CDR3aa: CASSPNQGNIQYF; CDR3nt: TGTGCCAGCAGCCCAAACCAGGGAAACATTCAGTACTTC
d_gene: .; j_gene: TRBJ2-3; abundance: .; v_gene: TRBV9; CDR3aa: CASSVEGRPTDTQYF; CDR3nt: TGTGCCAGCAGCGTGGAGGGAAGGCCAACAGATACGCAGTATTTT
d_gene: .; j_gene: TRBJ2-3; abundance: .; v_gene: TRBV27; CDR3aa: CASTNLREMVRRDMTDTQYF; CDR3nt: TGTGCCAGCACAAACTTGAGGGAGATGGTAAGACGGGACATGACAGATACGCAGTATTTT
d_gene: TRBD2; j_gene: TRBJ2-7; abundance: few; v_gene: TRBV6-6; CDR3aa: CASIIALAGAHEQYF; CDR3nt: TGTGCCAGCATAATAGCACTAGCGGGGGCCCACGAGCAGTACTTC
d_gene: TRBD2; j_gene: TRBJ2-1; abundance: .; v_gene: TRBV11-2; CDR3aa: CASSLGLAGGNEQFF; CDR3nt: TGTGCCAGCAGCTTAGGACTAGCGGGAGGCAATGAGCAGTTCTTC
d_gene: TRBD1; j_gene: TRBJ2-2; abundance: .; v_gene: TRBV29-1; CDR3aa: CSAVRQGYTGELFF; CDR3nt: TGCAGCGCCGTACGACAGGGGTACACCGGGGAGCTGTTTTTT
d_gene: .; j_gene: TRBJ1-2; abundance: .; v_gene: TRBV28; CDR3aa: CATDLQDYGYTF; CDR3nt: TGTGCCACCGACTTACAGGACTATGGCTACACCTTC
d_gene: TRBD1; j_gene: TRBJ2-3; abundance: .; v_gene: TRBV5-1; CDR3aa: CASRHRGSTDTQYF; CDR3nt: TGCGCCAGCAGACACAGGGGAAGCACAGATACGCAGTATTTT
d_gene: .; j_gene: TRBJ1-2; abundance: .; v_gene: TRBV12-5; CDR3aa: CASGLAIQQGKDLERGSLYGYTF; CDR3nt: TGTGCTAGTGGTTTGGCCATACAACAGGGAAAGGACCTTGAGCGGGGAAGTCTCTATGGCTACACCTTC
d_gene: .; j_gene: TRBJ1-2; abundance: .; v_gene: TRBV10-3; CDR3aa: CAISEWGRDYGYTF; CDR3nt: TGTGCCATCAGTGAGTGGGGTAGGGACTATGGCTACACCTTC
d_gene: .; j_gene: TRBJ1-1; abundance: .; v_gene: TRBV11-2; CDR3aa: CASSLRGGTEAFF; CDR3nt: TGTGCCAGCAGCTTGAGGGGTGGCACTGAAGCTTTCTTT